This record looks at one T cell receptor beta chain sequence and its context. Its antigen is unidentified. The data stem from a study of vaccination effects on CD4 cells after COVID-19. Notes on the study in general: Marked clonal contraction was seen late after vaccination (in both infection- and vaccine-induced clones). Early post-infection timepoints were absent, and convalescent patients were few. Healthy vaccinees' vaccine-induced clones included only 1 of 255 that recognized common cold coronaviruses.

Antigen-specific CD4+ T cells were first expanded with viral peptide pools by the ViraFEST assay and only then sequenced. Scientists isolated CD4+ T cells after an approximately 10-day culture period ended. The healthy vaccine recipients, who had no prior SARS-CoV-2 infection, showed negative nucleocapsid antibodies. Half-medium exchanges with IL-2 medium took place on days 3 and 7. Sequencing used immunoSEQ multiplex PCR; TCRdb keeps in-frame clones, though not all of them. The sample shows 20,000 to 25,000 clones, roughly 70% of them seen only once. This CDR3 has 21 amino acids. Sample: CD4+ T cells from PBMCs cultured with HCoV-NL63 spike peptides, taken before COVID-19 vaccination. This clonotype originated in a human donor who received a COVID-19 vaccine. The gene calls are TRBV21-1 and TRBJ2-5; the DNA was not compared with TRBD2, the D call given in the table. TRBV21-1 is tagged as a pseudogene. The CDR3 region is CASSKPPDIVGTPVRCQTQYF. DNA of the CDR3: TGTGCCAGCAGCAAGCCCCCGGACATTGTGGGGACTCCCGTGAGGTGCCAGACCCAGTACTTC.